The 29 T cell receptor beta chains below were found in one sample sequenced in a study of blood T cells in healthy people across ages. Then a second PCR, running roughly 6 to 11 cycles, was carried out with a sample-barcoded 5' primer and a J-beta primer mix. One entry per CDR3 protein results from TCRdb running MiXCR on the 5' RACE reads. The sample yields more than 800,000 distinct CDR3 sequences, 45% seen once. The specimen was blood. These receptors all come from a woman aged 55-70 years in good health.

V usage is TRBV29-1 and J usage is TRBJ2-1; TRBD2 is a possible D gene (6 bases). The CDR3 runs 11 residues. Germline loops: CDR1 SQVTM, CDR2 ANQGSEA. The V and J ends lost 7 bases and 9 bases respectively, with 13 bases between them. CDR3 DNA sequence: TGCAGCGCACGGGAGCCCAGTGAGCAGTTCTTC. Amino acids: CSAREPSEQFF.

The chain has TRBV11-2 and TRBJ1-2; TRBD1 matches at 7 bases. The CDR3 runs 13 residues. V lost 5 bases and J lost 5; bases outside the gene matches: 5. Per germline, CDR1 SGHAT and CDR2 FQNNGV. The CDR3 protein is CASSKGAQYGYTF. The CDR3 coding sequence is TGTGCCAGCAGCAAGGGGGCACAGTATGGCTACACCTTC.

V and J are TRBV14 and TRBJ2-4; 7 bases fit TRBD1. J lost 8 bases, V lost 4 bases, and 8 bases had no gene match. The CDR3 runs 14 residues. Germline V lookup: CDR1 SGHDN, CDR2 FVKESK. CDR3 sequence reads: CASSPRTGAYIQYF. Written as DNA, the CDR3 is TGTGCCAGCAGCCCCCGCACAGGGGCATACATTCAGTACTTC.

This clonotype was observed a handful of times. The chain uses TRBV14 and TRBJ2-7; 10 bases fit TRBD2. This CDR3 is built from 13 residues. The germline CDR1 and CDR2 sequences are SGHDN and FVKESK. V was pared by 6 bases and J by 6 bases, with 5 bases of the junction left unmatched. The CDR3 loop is CASRSSGSGEQYF. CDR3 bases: TGTGCCAGCAGATCTAGCGGGAGTGGCGAGCAGTACTTC.

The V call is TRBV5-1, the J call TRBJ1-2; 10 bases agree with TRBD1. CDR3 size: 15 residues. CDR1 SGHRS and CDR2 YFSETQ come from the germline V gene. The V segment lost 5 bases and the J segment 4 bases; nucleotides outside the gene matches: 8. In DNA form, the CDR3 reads TGCGCCAGCAGTTCCGGGACAGGGGCATTCTATGGCTACACCTTC. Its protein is CASSSGTGAFYGYTF.

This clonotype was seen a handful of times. CDR3 DNA sequence: TGTGCCAGCAGCTTGGATAACGGGAATCAGCCCCAGCATTTT. Translation gives CASSLDNGNQPQHF. The chain joins TRBV5-5 to TRBJ1-5; D is unclear. The length of the CDR3 is 14 residues. The V gene's germline CDR1 is SGHKS and CDR2 YYEKEE (reference sequence). The V end was cut by 0 bases, the J end by 4 bases, with 8 bases between.

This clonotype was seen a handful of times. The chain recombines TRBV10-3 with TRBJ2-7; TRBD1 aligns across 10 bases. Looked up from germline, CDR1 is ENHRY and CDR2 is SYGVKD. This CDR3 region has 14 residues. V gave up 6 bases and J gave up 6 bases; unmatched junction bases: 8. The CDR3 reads CAIRAGTGAAEQYF. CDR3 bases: TGTGCCATCAGAGCCGGGACAGGGGCCGCCGAGCAGTACTTC.

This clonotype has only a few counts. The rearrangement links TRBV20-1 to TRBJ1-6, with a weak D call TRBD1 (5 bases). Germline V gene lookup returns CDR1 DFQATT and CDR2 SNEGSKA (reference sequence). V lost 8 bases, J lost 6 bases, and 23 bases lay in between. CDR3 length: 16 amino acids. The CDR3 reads CSTKEGGAYGNSPLHF. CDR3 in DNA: TGCAGTACCAAGGAGGGAGGGGCGTATGGTAATTCACCCCTCCACTTT.

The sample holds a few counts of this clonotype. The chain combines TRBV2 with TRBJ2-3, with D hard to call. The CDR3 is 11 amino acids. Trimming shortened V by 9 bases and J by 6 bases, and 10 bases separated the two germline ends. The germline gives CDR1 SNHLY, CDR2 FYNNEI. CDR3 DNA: TGTGCCAGTTTGACCGGGGATACGCAGTATTTT. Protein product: CASLTGDTQYF. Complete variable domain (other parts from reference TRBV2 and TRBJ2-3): EPEVTQTPSHQVTQMGQEVILRCVPISNHLYFYWYRQILGQKVEFLVSFYNNEISEKSEIFDDQFSVERPDGSNFTLKIRSTKLEDSAMYFCASLTGDTQYFGPGTRLTVL.

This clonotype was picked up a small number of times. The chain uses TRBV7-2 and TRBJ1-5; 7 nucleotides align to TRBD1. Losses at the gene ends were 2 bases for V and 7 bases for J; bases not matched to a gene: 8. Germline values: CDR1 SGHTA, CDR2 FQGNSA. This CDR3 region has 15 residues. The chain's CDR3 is CASSLSTGAGQPQHF. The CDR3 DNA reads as TGTGCCAGCAGCTTAAGCACAGGGGCCGGACAGCCCCAGCATTTT.

The CDR3 spells CASSLSTNKNIQYF. The DNA for the CDR3 is TGTGCCAGCAGTTTATCTACAAACAAAAACATTCAGTACTTC. This chain joins TRBV12-3 or TRBV12-4 and TRBJ2-7; no clear D gene. The last part of the DNA fits TRBJ2-4 better; the J call may be wrong. The CDR3 is made up of 14 amino acids.

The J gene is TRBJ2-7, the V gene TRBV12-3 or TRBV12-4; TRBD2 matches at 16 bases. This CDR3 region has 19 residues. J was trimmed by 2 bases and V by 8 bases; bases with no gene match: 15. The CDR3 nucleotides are TGTGCCAGCCCACAACACTGGGGACTAGCGGGAGGGAGGGCCTACGAGCAGTACTTC. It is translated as CASPQHWGLAGGRAYEQYF.

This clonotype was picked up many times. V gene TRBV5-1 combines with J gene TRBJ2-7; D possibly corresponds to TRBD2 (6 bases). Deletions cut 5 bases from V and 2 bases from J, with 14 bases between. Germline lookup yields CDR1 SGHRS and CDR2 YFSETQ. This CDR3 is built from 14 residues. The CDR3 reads CASSVTSLTYEQYF. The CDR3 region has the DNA TGCGCCAGCAGTGTTACTAGCCTCACCTACGAGCAGTACTTC.

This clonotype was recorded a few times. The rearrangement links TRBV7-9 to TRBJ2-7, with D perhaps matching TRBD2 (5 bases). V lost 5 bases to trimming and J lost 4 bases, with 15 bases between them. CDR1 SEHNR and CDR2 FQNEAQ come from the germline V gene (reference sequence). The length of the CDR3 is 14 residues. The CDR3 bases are TGTGCCAGCAGCCCTAAGGACCGGGGATACGAGCAGTACTTC. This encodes CASSPKDRGYEQYF.

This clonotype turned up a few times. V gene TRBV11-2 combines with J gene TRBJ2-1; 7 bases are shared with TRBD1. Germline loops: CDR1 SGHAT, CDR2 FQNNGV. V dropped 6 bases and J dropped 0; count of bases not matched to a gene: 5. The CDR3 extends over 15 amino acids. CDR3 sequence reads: CASRLRDSSYNEQFF. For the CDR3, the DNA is TGTGCCAGCAGGCTCCGGGACAGCTCCTACAATGAGCAGTTCTTC.

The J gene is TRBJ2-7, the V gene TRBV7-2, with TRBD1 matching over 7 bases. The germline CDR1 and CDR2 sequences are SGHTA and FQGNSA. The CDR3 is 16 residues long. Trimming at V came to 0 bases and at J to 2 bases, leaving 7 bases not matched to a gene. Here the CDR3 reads CASSLATGTAAYEQYF. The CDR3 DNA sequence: TGTGCCAGCAGCTTAGCTACCGGGACAGCAGCCTACGAGCAGTACTTC.

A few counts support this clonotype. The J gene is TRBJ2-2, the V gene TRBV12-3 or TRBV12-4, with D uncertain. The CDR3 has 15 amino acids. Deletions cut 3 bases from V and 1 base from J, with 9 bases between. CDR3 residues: CASSFFQRNTGELFF. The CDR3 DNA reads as TGTGCCAGCAGTTTCTTCCAGAGGAACACCGGGGAGCTGTTTTTT.

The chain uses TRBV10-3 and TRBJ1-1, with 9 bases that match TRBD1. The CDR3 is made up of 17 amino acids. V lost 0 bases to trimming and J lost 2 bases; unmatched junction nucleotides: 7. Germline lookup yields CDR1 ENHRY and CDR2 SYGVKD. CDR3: CAISESRGGQGNTEAFF. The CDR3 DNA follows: TGTGCCATCAGTGAGTCAAGGGGGGGACAGGGAAACACTGAAGCTTTCTTT.

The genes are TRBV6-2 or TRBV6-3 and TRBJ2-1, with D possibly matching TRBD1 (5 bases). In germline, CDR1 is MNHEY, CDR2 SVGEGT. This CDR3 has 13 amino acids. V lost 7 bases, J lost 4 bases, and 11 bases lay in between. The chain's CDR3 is CASTPTEYNEQFF. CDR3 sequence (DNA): TGTGCCAGCACCCCGACAGAGTACAATGAGCAGTTCTTC.

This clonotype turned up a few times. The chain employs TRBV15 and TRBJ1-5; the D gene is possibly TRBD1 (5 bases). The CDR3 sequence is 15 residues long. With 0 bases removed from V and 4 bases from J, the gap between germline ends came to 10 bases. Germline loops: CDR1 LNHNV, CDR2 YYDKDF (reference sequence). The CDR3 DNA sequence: TGTGCCACCAGCAGAGATCCGGACACGAATCAGCCCCAGCATTTT. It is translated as CATSRDPDTNQPQHF.

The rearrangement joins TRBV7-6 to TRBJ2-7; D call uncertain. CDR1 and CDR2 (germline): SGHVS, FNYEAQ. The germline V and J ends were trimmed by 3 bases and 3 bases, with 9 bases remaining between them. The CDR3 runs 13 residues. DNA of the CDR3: TGTGCCAGCAGCTTGGCAGTTCACTACGAGCAGTACTTC. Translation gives CASSLAVHYEQYF.

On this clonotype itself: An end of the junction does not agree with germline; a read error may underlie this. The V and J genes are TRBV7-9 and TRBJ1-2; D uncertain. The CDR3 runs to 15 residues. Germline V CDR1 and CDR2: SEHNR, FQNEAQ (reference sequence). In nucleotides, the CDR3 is TGTGCCACCACGGTAGAGGCGGTCGGTCTTAATGGCTACACTTTC. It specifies CATTVEAVGLNGYTF.

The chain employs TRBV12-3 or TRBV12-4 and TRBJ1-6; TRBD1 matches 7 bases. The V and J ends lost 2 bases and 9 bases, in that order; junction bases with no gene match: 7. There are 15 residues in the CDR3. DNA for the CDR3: TGTGCCAGCAGTTTATCTGCAGGGGGGACTTCACCCCTCCACTTT. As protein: CASSLSAGGTSPLHF.

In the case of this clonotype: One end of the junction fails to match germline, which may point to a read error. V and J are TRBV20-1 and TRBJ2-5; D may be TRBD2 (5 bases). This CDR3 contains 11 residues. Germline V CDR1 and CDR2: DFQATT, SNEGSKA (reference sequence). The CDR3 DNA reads TGCAGTGCTAGCGGGATGGAGACCCAGTGCTTC. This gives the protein CSASGMETQCF.

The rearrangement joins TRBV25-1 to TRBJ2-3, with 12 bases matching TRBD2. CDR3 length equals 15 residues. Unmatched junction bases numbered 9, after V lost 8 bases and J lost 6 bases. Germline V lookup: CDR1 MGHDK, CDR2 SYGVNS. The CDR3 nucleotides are TGTGCCAGCGCGCTGCTAGCGGGAGGGTCGGATACGCAGTATTTT. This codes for CASALLAGGSDTQYF.

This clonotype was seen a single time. CDR3 residues: CSARPEQFYNEQYF. The CDR3 nucleotides read TGCAGTGCCCGACCGGAACAGTTTTACAATGAGCAGTACTTC. This chain connects TRBV20-1 to TRBJ2-5; D remains ambiguous. The ends were cut back, 6 bases at V and 11 bases at J, with 25 bases in the middle. This CDR3 comprises 14 residues. Germline CDR1 is DFQATT and CDR2 is SNEGSKA (reference sequence).

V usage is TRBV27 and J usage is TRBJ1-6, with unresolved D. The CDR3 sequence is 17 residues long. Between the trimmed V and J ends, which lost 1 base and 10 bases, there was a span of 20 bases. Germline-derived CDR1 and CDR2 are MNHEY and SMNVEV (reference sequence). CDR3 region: CASSLFGAPTGPSPLHF. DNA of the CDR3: TGTGCCAGCAGTTTATTCGGCGCCCCCACCGGGCCGTCACCCCTCCACTTT.

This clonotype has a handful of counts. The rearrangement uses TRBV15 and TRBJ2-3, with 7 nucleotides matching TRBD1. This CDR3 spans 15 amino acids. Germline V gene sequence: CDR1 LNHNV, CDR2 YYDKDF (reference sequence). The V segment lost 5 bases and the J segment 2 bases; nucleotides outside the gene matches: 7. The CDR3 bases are TGTGCCACCAGCTCCGGGACAGAATACACAGATACGCAGTATTTT. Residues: CATSSGTEYTDTQYF.

Here the CDR3 DNA reads TGTGCCAGCAGTGGCAACAGGGGACCGTCCGGCAATCAGCCCCAGCATTTT. Encoded protein: CASSGNRGPSGNQPQHF. V is TRBV12-3 or TRBV12-4 and J is TRBJ1-5, with 7 bases fitting TRBD1. The CDR3 is made up of 17 amino acids. The ends lost 5 bases at V and 2 bases at J; junction bases unmatched: 12.